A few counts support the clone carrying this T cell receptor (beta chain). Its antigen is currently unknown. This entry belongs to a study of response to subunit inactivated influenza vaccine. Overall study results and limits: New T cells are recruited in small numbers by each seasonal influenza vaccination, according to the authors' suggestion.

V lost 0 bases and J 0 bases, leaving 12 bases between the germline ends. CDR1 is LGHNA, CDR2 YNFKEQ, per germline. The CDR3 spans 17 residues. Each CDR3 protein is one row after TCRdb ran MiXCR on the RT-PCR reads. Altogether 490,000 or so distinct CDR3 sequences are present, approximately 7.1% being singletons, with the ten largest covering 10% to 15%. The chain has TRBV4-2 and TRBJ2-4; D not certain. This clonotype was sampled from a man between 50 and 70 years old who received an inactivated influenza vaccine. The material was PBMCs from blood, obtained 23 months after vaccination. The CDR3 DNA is TGTGCCAGCAGCCAAGATTGGGGTGGAGTAGCCAAAAACATTCAGTACTTC. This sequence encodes CASSQDWGGVAKNIQYF.